The clone carrying this T cell receptor beta chain has just a few counts. No antigen is known for it. The trim removed 7 bases at V and 2 bases at J, leaving 11 bases unmatched. Per germline, CDR1 SGHTA and CDR2 FQGNSA. The CDR3 is 15 amino acids. This sample is drawn from a study of post-analysis software for immune sequencing data. TCR beta libraries were prepared from cDNA with unique molecular identifiers. Once roughly 0.9 to 10 million T cells were used, a few hundred thousand cDNA molecules resulted. One entry per CDR3 protein, called by TCRdb with MiXCR from the PCR reads. The sample has hundreds of thousands of distinct CDR3 sequences, around 40% seen once. Regarding the study as a whole: TRBV5-6, TRBV5-1 and TRBV20-1 were among a few TRBV segments more frequent in patients than controls.

This chain links TRBV7-2 with TRBJ2-7; 7 bases agree with TRBD1. The sequence was collected from a girl between 5 and 17 years old with multiple sclerosis. Sequencing used blood. This CDR3 is CASTPGQVNTYEQYF. The CDR3 DNA sequence: TGTGCCAGCACCCCTGGACAGGTGAATACCTACGAGCAGTACTTC.